The 6 T cell receptor beta chains listed next were all sequenced from one sample in a study of graft-versus-host responses after intestinal transplantation. The data were produced by immunoSEQ multiplex PCR, yet TCRdb's version contains in-frame clones alone and is incomplete. The repertoire includes about 88,000 clones, about 94% of them detected once, and 0.15% to 0.2% sits in the top ten. These receptors have no known antigen. Sequenced here: unstimulated CD4+ T cells sorted from spleen or lymph node cells, sampled before transplant. These receptor sequences come from a human donor who was the organ donor for an intestinal transplant.

The rearrangement links TRBV18 to TRBJ1-1, with 9 bases matching TRBD1. The junction had 6 bases not matched to a gene; V was cut back by 3 bases and J by 10 bases. Germline values: CDR1 KGHSH, CDR2 LQKENI. The CDR3 runs 13 residues. The CDR3 loop is CASSPSLDRGAFF. CDR3 nucleotide sequence: TGTGCCAGCTCACCGTCCCTGGACAGGGGAGCTTTCTTT.

The chain employs TRBV6-5 and TRBJ2-1; D remains unclear. The CDR3 length is 14 residues. Trimming stripped 5 bases from V and 6 bases from J, with 14 bases between. CDR1 MNHEY and CDR2 SVGAGI come from the germline V gene. DNA for the CDR3: TGTGCCAGCAGTGAAAAGAGCAGGTCCAATGAGCAGTTCTTC. Protein: CASSEKSRSNEQFF.

This clone was observed a single time. J is TRBJ2-7 and V is TRBV6-5, with TRBD1 as a possible D gene (6 bases). The CDR3 is 15 residues long. CDR1 and CDR2 (germline): MNHEY, SVGAGI. Trimming removed 6 bases from V and 4 bases from J, with 19 bases in between. CDR3 sequence reads: CASRKSSDSLYEQYF. The CDR3 DNA reads TGTGCCAGCAGAAAAAGTTCGGACAGCCTTTACGAGCAGTACTTC.

Details on this clone: No conserved phenylalanine or tryptophan ends this CDR3, so it is likely a read error. The limits of the CDR3 on the DNA are not certain, so only TCRdb's listed CDR3 is given. This rearrangement joins TRBV6-6 to TRBJ1-1; TRBD1, the table's D call, was not compared with the DNA. Ends included, the CDR3 has 12 residues. From germline, CDR1 is MNHNY and CDR2 SVGAGI (reference sequence). The chain's CDR3 is CASSYGQGGLVI.

V is TRBV19 and J is TRBJ2-5, with D possibly matching TRBD1 (5 bases). Trimming removed 4 bases at V and 1 base at J, with 13 bases between. The CDR3 is 15 residues long. In germline, CDR1 is LNHDA, CDR2 SQIVND (reference sequence). In DNA form, the CDR3 reads TGTGCCAGTAGTAAGCAGGGTGCTGGCCAAGAGACCCAGTACTTC. It yields the protein CASSKQGAGQETQYF.

The V and J genes are TRBV7-8 and TRBJ2-7; 8 positions match TRBD1. Germline trimming cut 0 bases from V and 3 bases from J; bases unmatched to any gene: 13. Germline CDR1 and CDR2: SGHVS and FQNEAQ. The CDR3 sequence is 18 residues long. Here the CDR3 DNA reads TGTGCCAGCAGCTTAGCCCCTTCGACAGGGGCCTATTTCTACGAGCAGTACTTC. Translating gives CASSLAPSTGAYFYEQYF.